Below, 22 T cell receptor beta chains from the same sample are listed, as sequenced in a study of CD4 T cells in relation to SARS-CoV-2 and coronaviruses. Measured with immunoSEQ multiplex PCR; TCRdb has only the in-frame clones, and not every one. This table has tens of thousands of clones, roughly 74% appearing once. Antigens for these TCRs are unknown. Unexposed donor CD4+ T cells date from about 2011-2018, before the COVID-19 pandemic. The cells were cultured for about ten days before CD4+ T cells were isolated. The sample consisted of CD4+ T cells from PBMCs, cultured in vitro. The receptors shown here come from a human donor in good health.

V and J are TRBV4-2 and TRBJ2-1; 7 positions agree with TRBD1. The CDR3 has 17 residues. CDR1 is LGHNA and CDR2 is YNFKEQ in the germline V gene. V lost 4 bases and J lost 4; bases outside the gene matches: 13. CDR3 nucleotide sequence: TGTGCCAGCAGCCCCCTACCCTGGGACAGAGATTACAATGAGCAGTTCTTC. This translates into CASSPLPWDRDYNEQFF.

The chain employs TRBV23-1 and TRBJ2-2; D is perhaps TRBD2 (6 bases). TRBV23-1 is marked as an open reading frame, function uncertain. V dropped 0 bases and J dropped 6 bases, with 17 bases sitting between them. The CDR3 has 17 amino acids. CDR3 sequence reads: CASSQSFCGISPGELFF. Here the CDR3 DNA reads TGCGCCAGCAGTCAATCTTTCTGCGGGATATCTCCCGGGGAGCTGTTTTTT.

The chain is built from TRBV5-1 and TRBJ2-3, with D perhaps TRBD1 (5 bases). The ends were cut back, 4 bases at V and 2 bases at J, with 11 bases in the middle. This CDR3 comprises 14 residues. Looked up from germline, CDR1 is SGHRS and CDR2 is YFSETQ. CDR3 nucleotides: TGCGCCAGCAGCCGAACAGGTTCCACAGATACGCAGTATTTT. Its protein product is CASSRTGSTDTQYF.

The chain carries TRBV11-2 and TRBJ2-2; D ambiguous. Germline V gene sequence: CDR1 SGHAT, CDR2 FQNNGV. The CDR3 runs 15 residues. V was cut by 0 bases and J by 6 bases, with 11 bases left in between. The chain's CDR3 is CASSLDRLGSGELFF. Written as DNA, the CDR3 is TGTGCCAGCAGCTTAGATCGCCTAGGGTCCGGGGAGCTGTTTTTT.

The genes are TRBV21-1 and TRBJ2-5; the DNA was not compared with TRBD2, the D call given in the table. TRBV21-1 is a listed pseudogene. This CDR3 is 18 amino acids long. The CDR3 DNA sequence: TGTGCCAGCGGAGGAGTACTAGCGGGAGGTTCAGCCCGGGAGACCCAGTACTTC. As protein: CASGGVLAGGSARETQYF.

This sequence joins TRBV12-5 and TRBJ2-1; no reliable D call. The CDR3 contains 17 residues. The germline CDR1 and CDR2 sequences are LGHNT and FRNRAP. V was cut by 2 bases and J by 0 bases, with 14 bases left in between. CDR3 nucleotides: TGTGCTAGTGGTTTGTCCCTGACGAAAAGCTCCTACAATGAGCAGTTCTTC. It encodes CASGLSLTKSSYNEQFF.

The chain couples TRBV9 to TRBJ2-7; 8 bases agree with TRBD2. This CDR3 region has 14 residues. The germline V gene encodes CDR1 SGDLS and CDR2 YYNGEE. The V segment lost 4 bases and the J segment 6 bases; nucleotides outside the gene matches: 9. CDR3 in DNA: TGTGCCAGCAGCCGAAATCTGGCGGGAGGCGAGCAGTACTTC. This encodes CASSRNLAGGEQYF.

V is TRBV1 and J is TRBJ2-7; whether TRBD1, the table's D call, matches the DNA was not checked. TRBV1 is a recognized pseudogene. The CDR3 is 17 residues long. CDR3 DNA sequence: TGCACCAGCAGCCAAGATGGCAAGGGGCGCCCCTCCTACGAGCAGTACTTC. It is translated as CTSSQDGKGRPSYEQYF.

The chain joins TRBV6-1 to TRBJ1-1; 7 bases fit TRBD1. The CDR3 consists of 16 residues. With V trimmed by 4 bases and J by 3 bases, 11 bases remained unmatched. Germline CDR1 is MNHNS and CDR2 is SASEGT. DNA of the CDR3: TGTGCCAGCAGTGCTCGGGAATACCAGGGGGACACTGAAGCTTTCTTT. It specifies CASSAREYQGDTEAFF.

The V gene is TRBV2, the J gene TRBJ2-7; the D gene is possibly TRBD2 (6 bases). Germline V gives CDR1 SNHLY, CDR2 FYNNEI. The length of the CDR3 is 13 residues. Trimming left V 5 bases short and J 2 bases short, with 10 bases between. This chain's CDR3 is CASSREKAYEQYF. CDR3 DNA: TGTGCCAGCAGTCGGGAGAAAGCCTACGAGCAGTACTTC.

The chain has TRBV7-9 and TRBJ2-1; 8 bases fit TRBD2. CDR1 and CDR2 (germline): SEHNR, FQNEAQ (reference sequence). The CDR3 contains 19 residues. V shed 4 bases, J shed 0 bases, and the junction held 14 bases outside the gene matches. CDR3 nucleotide sequence: TGTGCCAGCAGCTCCCGAAAAAGTTTTCGGGAGGGCTCCTACAATGAGCAGTTCTTC. This gives the protein CASSSRKSFREGSYNEQFF.

This clone has a single count. The rearrangement joins TRBV28 to TRBJ2-5; 11 nucleotides agree with TRBD1. CDR1 is MDHEN and CDR2 is SYDVKM in the germline V gene. This CDR3 has 15 residues. With 1 base clipped from V and 5 bases from J, the junction kept 3 bases outside the gene matches. CDR3 sequence reads: CASSLSGQGEETQYF. For the CDR3, the DNA is TGTGCCAGCAGTTTATCGGGACAGGGGGAGGAGACCCAGTACTTC.

The rearrangement uses TRBV5-4 and TRBJ1-2, with D unclear. Germline V gene lookup returns CDR1 SGHNT and CDR2 YYREEE (reference sequence). V lost 0 bases and J lost 4, with 4 bases in between. The CDR3 extends over 12 amino acids. The CDR3 here is CASSLDGYGYTF. CDR3 DNA sequence: TGTGCCAGCAGCTTGGACGGCTATGGCTACACCTTC. The whole variable domain, filled in from reference TRBV5-4 and TRBJ1-2, reads ETGVTQSPTHLIKTRGQQVTLRCSSQSGHNTVSWYQQALGQGPQFIFQYYREEENGRGNFPPRFSGLQFPNYSSELNVNALELDDSALYLCASSLDGYGYTFGSGTRLTVV.

This clone has a handful of counts. The chain employs TRBV2 and TRBJ1-2; 10 nucleotides line up with TRBD1. The CDR3 spans 14 residues. In germline, CDR1 is SNHLY, CDR2 FYNNEI. Trimming took 7 bases from V and 7 from J; bases not matched to a gene: 9. The CDR3 nucleotides are TGTGCCAGCACCATGACAGGGGGCGTAAGTGGCTACACCTTC. Amino acid sequence: CASTMTGGVSGYTF.

This clone was picked up a small number of times. V and J are TRBV19 and TRBJ2-1; the match to TRBD2 covers 10 bases. The CDR3 is 17 amino acids. V was pared by 0 bases and J by 7 bases, with 9 bases of the junction left unmatched. Germline V gene sequence: CDR1 LNHDA, CDR2 SQIVND (reference sequence). The CDR3 DNA reads TGTGCCAGTAGTATAGATCTGCTAGCGGGAGAATGGAATGAGCAGTTCTTC. Its translation: CASSIDLLAGEWNEQFF.

This chain connects TRBV5-6 to TRBJ1-1, with 7 bases identical to TRBD1. Germline V lookup: CDR1 SGHDT, CDR2 YYEEEE. The CDR3 loop spans 14 amino acids. Losses at the gene ends were 4 bases for V and 5 bases for J; bases not matched to a gene: 8. The CDR3 sequence: CASSLYRGRTEAFF. The DNA of the CDR3 is TGTGCCAGCAGCCTCTACAGGGGTAGGACTGAAGCTTTCTTT.

The rearrangement uses TRBV18 and TRBJ1-5; D is possibly TRBD1 (6 bases). This CDR3 region has 14 residues. V was pared by 2 bases and J by 5 bases, with 10 bases between. Per germline, CDR1 KGHSH and CDR2 LQKENI. CDR3 DNA sequence: TGTGCCAGCTCACCAGGGGCAGGGGATCAGCCCCAGCATTTT. Protein sequence: CASSPGAGDQPQHF. Full variable domain (remainder filled in from reference TRBV18 and TRBJ1-5): NAGVMQNPRHLVRRRGQEARLRCSPMKGHSHVYWYRQLPEEGLKFMVYLQKENIIDESGMPKERFSAEFPKEGPSILRIQQVVRGDSAAYFCASSPGAGDQPQHFGDGTRLSIL.

The V and J genes are TRBV6-2 or TRBV6-3 and TRBJ1-1; TRBD1 is a possible D gene (6 bases). Germline V CDR1 and CDR2: MNHEY, SVGEGT. V was pared by 4 bases and J by 5 bases, with 17 bases between. CDR3 length: 15 residues. The CDR3 sequence is CASSLRPQGGTEAFF. The CDR3 DNA is TGTGCCAGCAGTTTACGGCCACAGGGTGGGACTGAAGCTTTCTTT.

The V and J genes are TRBV19 and TRBJ2-5, with 10 bases that match TRBD1. The CDR3 consists of 14 residues. V shed 3 bases and J 6 bases; nucleotides not matched to a gene: 4. Germline assignment: CDR1 LNHDA and CDR2 SQIVND (reference sequence). CDR3: CASSIDRGRQTQYF. CDR3 sequence (DNA): TGTGCCAGTAGTATCGACAGGGGGCGACAGACCCAGTACTTC.

This clone has more than one count but fewer than ten. The chain is built from TRBV3-1 (or the pseudogene TRBV3-2) and TRBJ2-1; 7 nucleotides match TRBD2. This CDR3 is built from 13 residues. Germline values: CDR1 LGHDT, CDR2 YNNKEL (reference sequence). V lost 0 bases to trimming and J lost 15 bases; unmatched junction nucleotides: 8. The CDR3 here is CASSQDAGEGSFF. The CDR3 DNA is TGTGCCAGCAGCCAAGATGCGGGAGAGGGTTCGTTCTTC.

The chain links TRBV9 to TRBJ1-6, with D tentatively TRBD1 (6 bases). Trimming left V 3 bases short and J 5 bases short, with 12 bases between. Per the germline V gene, CDR1 is SGDLS and CDR2 is YYNGEE. The CDR3 covers 15 residues. The CDR3 DNA reads as TGTGCCAGCAGCGCCTTACAGGGAAATAATTCACCCCTCCACTTT. This translates into CASSALQGNNSPLHF. The whole variable domain, remainder taken from reference TRBV9 and TRBJ1-6, is DSGVTQTPKHLITATGQRVTLRCSPRSGDLSVYWYQQSLDQGLQFLIQYYNGEERAKGNILERFSAQQFPDLHSELNLSSLELGDSALYFCASSALQGNNSPLHFGNGTRLTVT.

The CDR3 region is CASSPPPGTGYYEQYF. CDR3 bases: TGTGCCAGCAGTCCACCCCCCGGGACAGGGTACTACGAGCAGTACTTC. The chain links TRBV28 to TRBJ2-7, with 9 bases that match TRBD1. This CDR3 comprises 16 residues. J gave up 3 bases and V 5 bases, and 11 bases lay outside the gene matches. CDR1 is MDHEN, CDR2 SYDVKM, per germline.